The 29 T cell receptor beta chains reported below all come from one sample, sequenced in a study of chemoradiotherapy in HPV16-positive cancers. The repertoire was sequenced with immunoSEQ multiplex PCR; TCRdb's copy has only in-frame clones and lacks some. The data hold about 32,000 clones, with about 91% observed a single time. The sequencing here drew on blood, taken from a patient who underwent chemoradiotherapy. The source is a human donor with HPV-associated anogenital cancer.

This clone was recorded once. The chain is built from TRBV6-4 and TRBJ2-3, with 10 positions matching TRBD1. The V gene's germline CDR1 is MRHNA and CDR2 SNTAGT. The V and J ends lost 10 bases and 3 bases, in that order; junction bases with no gene match: 7. CDR3 size: 14 residues. The CDR3 reads CAMIRDRGTDTQYF. The CDR3 DNA sequence: TGTGCCATGATCCGGGACAGGGGTACAGATACGCAGTATTTT.

V is TRBV4-2 and J is TRBJ2-6, with no clear D. The germline V and J ends were trimmed by 0 bases and 4 bases, with 13 bases remaining between them. The length of the CDR3 is 17 residues. The germline gives CDR1 LGHNA, CDR2 YNFKEQ. The CDR3 nucleotides read TGTGCCAGCAGCCAAGATGGATTCAGGTCCGGGGCCAACGTCCTGACTTTC. Its protein product is CASSQDGFRSGANVLTF.

This chain links TRBV2 with TRBJ1-4; possibly TRBD1 for D (5 bases). Looked up from germline, CDR1 is SNHLY and CDR2 is FYNNEI. Trimming took 6 bases from V and 11 from J, leaving 13 bases between them. This CDR3 is built from 12 residues. The CDR3 DNA is TGTGCCAGCAGCGTTCAGGGTGTGAAACTGTTTTTT. It translates to CASSVQGVKLFF.

The chain joins TRBV28 to TRBJ2-1, with 13 nucleotides matching TRBD2. The germline V gene has CDR1 MDHEN and CDR2 SYDVKM. This CDR3 is 15 amino acids long. Trimming removed 3 bases from V and 5 bases from J; junction bases left unmatched: 1. As DNA, the CDR3 is TGTGCCAGCAGTTTCGGACTAGCGGGAGACAATGAGCAGTTCTTC. It translates to CASSFGLAGDNEQFF.

The rearrangement links TRBV7-9 to TRBJ2-1; 10 positions match TRBD2. Per the germline V gene, CDR1 is SEHNR and CDR2 is FQNEAQ (reference sequence). J gave up 6 bases and V 5 bases, and 13 bases lay outside the gene matches. The CDR3 sequence is 17 residues long. The CDR3 spells CASSISYGTSEINEQFF. The CDR3 bases are TGTGCCAGCAGCATAAGTTACGGGACTAGCGAGATCAATGAGCAGTTCTTC.

The chain links TRBV29-1 to TRBJ2-2, with D perhaps TRBD1 (5 bases). V shed 7 bases and J shed 6 bases, with 12 bases lying between them. The CDR3 is made up of 12 amino acids. Per germline, CDR1 SQVTM and CDR2 ANQGSEA. The CDR3 DNA is TGCAGCGCCCAGGGTGAGGCCGGGGAGCTGTTTTTT. Its translation: CSAQGEAGELFF.

This clone was seen just once. In DNA form, the CDR3 reads TGTGCCAGTAGTATTGGGGGAAGCAATCAGCCCCAGCATTTT. Residues: CASSIGGSNQPQHF. The chain recombines TRBV19 with TRBJ1-5, with D maybe TRBD1 (5 bases). The germline V and J ends were trimmed by 3 bases and 1 base, with 7 bases remaining between them. Germline V CDR1 and CDR2: LNHDA, SQIVND (reference sequence). This CDR3 is built from 14 residues.

The V and J genes are TRBV6-5 and TRBJ2-5; D remains unclear. The J call may be in error: the DNA end matches TRBJ2-7 better. The CDR3 loop spans 12 amino acids. The germline gives CDR1 MNHEY, CDR2 SVGAGI. In DNA, the CDR3 is TGTGCCAGCAGTCCGGACCTTTACGAGCAGTACTTC. Its translation is CASSPDLYEQYF.

The CDR3 coding sequence is TGTGCCAGCAGAAACACTGGGACTAGCGGGACGAATAGCGATGAGCAGTTCTTC. Translated, it gives CASRNTGTSGTNSDEQFF. The chain has TRBV28 and TRBJ2-1; 13 positions match TRBD2. Trimming took 6 bases from V and 8 from J; bases not matched to a gene: 16. The CDR3 runs to 18 residues. The germline V gene encodes CDR1 MDHEN and CDR2 SYDVKM.

V usage is TRBV9 and J usage is TRBJ2-4; 13 nucleotides align to TRBD2. With 0 bases clipped from V and 6 bases from J, the junction kept 3 bases outside the gene matches. The CDR3 extends over 16 amino acids. CDR1 is SGDLS and CDR2 is YYNGEE in the germline V gene. CDR3: CASSVGGLAGTNIQYF. The CDR3, as DNA: TGTGCCAGCAGCGTAGGGGGACTAGCGGGGACAAACATTCAGTACTTC.

CDR3 protein: CASSYSDSAWQETQYF. Here the CDR3 DNA reads TGTGCCAGCAGTTACTCCGACTCTGCGTGGCAAGAGACCCAGTACTTC. The V gene is TRBV6-5, the J gene TRBJ2-5; D remains unclear. The CDR3 runs 16 residues. Trimming removed 0 bases from V and 2 bases from J, with 13 bases in between. Looked up from germline, CDR1 is MNHEY and CDR2 is SVGAGI.

The chain couples TRBV14 to TRBJ1-1; tentatively, D is TRBD1 (5 bases). Trimming removed 0 bases at V and 3 bases at J, with 17 bases between. In germline, CDR1 is SGHDN, CDR2 FVKESK. This CDR3 has 17 residues. This CDR3 is CASSQEAPGRMHTEAFF. DNA for the CDR3: TGTGCCAGCAGCCAAGAGGCGCCGGGACGGATGCACACTGAAGCTTTCTTT.

The chain couples TRBV29-1 to TRBJ2-1; D may correspond to TRBD1 or TRBD2 (6 bases each). CDR3 length: 14 amino acids. Germline V gene sequence: CDR1 SQVTM, CDR2 ANQGSEA. The V gene lost 2 bases and the J gene lost 6 bases, with 14 bases spanning the gap. CDR3 protein: CSVERGVSTNEQFF. The CDR3 DNA is TGCAGCGTTGAAAGGGGGGTTAGTACCAATGAGCAGTTCTTC.

The rearrangement joins TRBV5-1 to TRBJ2-1, with TRBD2 identical over 12 bases. CDR3 length: 17 residues. V lost 0 bases, J lost 8 bases, and 9 bases stayed unmatched. CDR1 and CDR2 (germline): SGHRS, YFSETQ. The CDR3 loop is CASSLGLAGGSSHEQFF. The CDR3 DNA reads as TGCGCCAGCAGCTTGGGGCTAGCGGGGGGGTCCTCCCATGAGCAGTTCTTC.

The rearrangement joins TRBV4-2 to TRBJ2-2, with TRBD2 matching over 10 bases. Germline lookup yields CDR1 LGHNA and CDR2 YNFKEQ. The V segment lost 0 bases and the J segment 7 bases; nucleotides outside the gene matches: 8. The CDR3 is 17 amino acids. The CDR3 DNA sequence: TGTGCCAGCAGCCAAGAAACGAGCGGGAGGGCCGGCGGGGAGCTGTTTTTT. Translated, it gives CASSQETSGRAGGELFF.

The chain combines TRBV11-2 with TRBJ1-2; possible D gene TRBD1, 6 bases. Per germline, CDR1 SGHAT and CDR2 FQNNGV. This CDR3 has 13 amino acids. The V gene lost 5 bases and the J gene lost 6 bases, with 13 bases spanning the gap. This CDR3 reads CASSPDRSDGYTF. The CDR3 DNA reads as TGTGCCAGCAGCCCTGACAGGTCGGATGGCTACACCTTC.

This chain links TRBV14 with TRBJ2-7; 9 bases line up with TRBD2. V shed 4 bases, J shed 2 bases, and the junction held 9 bases outside the gene matches. Germline CDR1 is SGHDN and CDR2 is FVKESK. This CDR3 contains 16 residues. The CDR3 loop reads CASSRGNSGSPYEQYF. The CDR3 nucleotides read TGTGCCAGCAGCCGAGGAAATAGCGGGAGCCCCTACGAGCAGTACTTC.

The rearrangement links TRBV16 to TRBJ2-7; tentative D call: TRBD1 (5 bases). V dropped 0 bases and J dropped 2 bases, with 17 bases sitting between them. The CDR3 sequence is 17 residues long. Looked up from germline, CDR1 is KGHSY and CDR2 is FQNENV. The CDR3 loop reads CASSQSGFRQITYEQYF. The CDR3, as DNA: TGTGCCAGCAGCCAATCTGGCTTTAGACAGATTACCTACGAGCAGTACTTC.

The V call is TRBV28, the J call TRBJ2-7; 9 bases agree with TRBD1. From germline, CDR1 is MDHEN and CDR2 SYDVKM. This CDR3 region has 17 residues. The ends lost 6 bases at V and 6 bases at J; junction bases unmatched: 18. The CDR3 protein is CASRDRGLAQTHPEQYF. The CDR3 nucleotides read TGTGCCAGCAGGGACAGGGGTCTAGCGCAAACCCACCCCGAGCAGTACTTC.

The chain uses TRBV4-2 and TRBJ2-7; 12 positions agree with TRBD2. Trimming took 2 bases from V and 5 from J; bases not matched to a gene: 7. The CDR3 is 16 residues long. CDR1 and CDR2 from the germline V gene are LGHNA and YNFKEQ. The chain's CDR3 is CASSQQGTSGSDEQYF. CDR3 nucleotides: TGTGCCAGCAGCCAACAGGGGACTAGCGGGTCGGACGAGCAGTACTTC.

The chain has TRBV7-2 and TRBJ1-4; D is perhaps TRBD1 (6 bases). The germline gives CDR1 SGHTA, CDR2 FQGNSA. CDR3 length: 15 residues. Trimming pared 5 bases from V and 3 bases from J, leaving 13 bases between. CDR3 in DNA: TGTGCCAGCAGCGGGCCGGGGACACCTAATGAAAAACTGTTTTTT. It specifies CASSGPGTPNEKLFF.

The chain carries TRBV6-5 and TRBJ2-3; possible D gene TRBD1, 6 bases. CDR3 length: 11 amino acids. Germline-derived CDR1 and CDR2 are MNHEY and SVGAGI. V was trimmed by 6 bases and J by 9 bases, leaving 10 bases between them. The CDR3 coding sequence is TGTGCCAGCAGCAAAGACAGGACGCAGTATTTT. Its protein is CASSKDRTQYF.

The V call is TRBV7-3, the J call TRBJ2-2; tentative D call: TRBD2 (5 bases). The CDR3 has 13 residues. The germline gives CDR1 SGHTA, CDR2 FQGTGA. The V and J ends lost 2 bases and 4 bases respectively, with 5 bases between them. The CDR3, as DNA: TGTGCCAGCAGCTTAGAGGGCACCGGGGAGCTGTTTTTT. Its translation: CASSLEGTGELFF.

The count of this clone is one. The chain uses TRBV5-6 and TRBJ1-4; D not certain. CDR1 is SGHDT, CDR2 YYEEEE, per germline. Trimming left V 5 bases short and J 2 bases short, with 16 bases between. The CDR3 length is 16 residues. CDR3 loop: CASRRSMSTTNEKLFF. DNA of the CDR3: TGTGCCAGCAGGCGGTCTATGTCGACTACTAATGAAAAACTGTTTTTT. Supplemented by reference TRBV5-6 and TRBJ1-4, the full variable domain reads DAGVTQSPTHLIKTRGQQVTLRCSPKSGHDTVSWYQQALGQGPQFIFQYYEEEERQRGNFPDRFSGHQFPNYSSELNVNALLLGDSALYLCASRRSMSTTNEKLFFGSGTQLSVL.

The genes are TRBV19 and TRBJ1-5, with 8 bases fitting TRBD1. The CDR3 is made up of 17 amino acids. Germline CDR1 reads LNHDA; CDR2 reads SQIVND (reference sequence). V lost 7 bases to trimming and J lost 2 bases; unmatched junction nucleotides: 13. The CDR3 nucleotides are TGTGCCAGTACTCCTAGGTTGACAGGGGTCGGCAATCAGCCCCAGCATTTT. Protein: CASTPRLTGVGNQPQHF.

The CDR3 region is CASTLTGGYTF. Written as DNA, the CDR3 is TGTGCCAGCACCCTGACAGGGGGCTACACCTTC. The chain has TRBV2 and TRBJ1-2, with TRBD1 matching over 7 bases. Trimming at V came to 7 bases and at J to 8 bases, leaving 4 bases not matched to a gene. CDR1 and CDR2 from the germline V gene are SNHLY and FYNNEI. The CDR3 runs 11 residues.

This chain links TRBV2 with TRBJ2-1; 9 bases map to TRBD2. CDR3 size: 14 residues. Germline CDR1 is SNHLY and CDR2 is FYNNEI. CDR3 bases: TGTTGCCAGCAGATTAGCGGGAGCAACAATGAGCAGTTCTTC. Translation gives CCQQISGSNNEQFF.

The chain joins TRBV19 to TRBJ2-5; the D gene could be TRBD1 or TRBD2 (6 bases each). The length of the CDR3 is 14 residues. Trimming cost V 5 bases and J 3 bases, with 13 bases left between them. From germline, CDR1 is LNHDA and CDR2 SQIVND (reference sequence). The CDR3 sequence is CASSSLRGEETQYF. As DNA, the CDR3 is TGTGCCAGTAGTTCTCTAAGGGGGGAAGAGACCCAGTACTTC.

The rearrangement joins TRBV6-5 to TRBJ2-2; D not certain. There are 14 residues in the CDR3. Germline assignment: CDR1 MNHEY and CDR2 SVGAGI. V gave up 8 bases and J gave up 2 bases, with 12 bases separating them. The CDR3 loop is CASAADFNTGELFF. CDR3 DNA: TGTGCCAGCGCCGCGGATTTTAACACCGGGGAGCTGTTTTTT.